This T cell receptor beta chain was sequenced during a study of blood T cell repertoires in COVID-19. In the authors' methods: Amplified reference gene primers provided the basis for estimating nucleated cell counts. The table came from immunoSEQ multiplex PCR; TCRdb's copy has only in-frame clones and leaves some out. The V and J calls and clone size are taken from that table; D and trimming were inferred from the DNA. The sample lists fewer than 80,000 clones, over 85% occurring once. The CDR3 contains 15 residues. Germline assignment: CDR1 LGHNA and CDR2 YNFKEQ. Between the trimmed V and J ends, which lost 3 bases and 2 bases, there was a span of 14 bases. This clone was seen just once.

The genes are TRBV4-2 and TRBJ2-7, with TRBD2 as a possible D gene (7 bases). The sample comprised peripheral blood. This sequence was found in an elderly woman with active or convalescent COVID-19. CDR3 in DNA: TGTGCCAGCAGCCACCCAGGGGCGGGGGCCTACGAGCAGTACTTC. Translating it yields CASSHPGAGAYEQYF.